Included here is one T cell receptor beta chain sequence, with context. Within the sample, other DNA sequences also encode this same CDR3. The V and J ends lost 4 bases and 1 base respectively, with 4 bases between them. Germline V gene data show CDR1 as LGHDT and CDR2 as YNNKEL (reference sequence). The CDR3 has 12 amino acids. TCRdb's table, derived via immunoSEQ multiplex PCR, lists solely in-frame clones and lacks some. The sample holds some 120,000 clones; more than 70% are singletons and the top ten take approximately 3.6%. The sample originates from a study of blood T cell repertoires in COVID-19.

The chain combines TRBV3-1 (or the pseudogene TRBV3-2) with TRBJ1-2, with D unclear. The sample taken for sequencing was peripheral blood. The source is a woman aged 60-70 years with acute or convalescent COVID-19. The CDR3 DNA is TGTGCCAGCAGCCGTCGTAACTATGGCTACACCTTC. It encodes CASSRRNYGYTF.